These 17 T cell receptor beta chains came from one sample sequenced in a study of cytomegalovirus exposure and HLA in healthy donors. Using immunoSEQ multiplex PCR, the repertoire was profiled, and TCRdb retains in-frame clones only, with some absent. The sample consists of 82,000 or so clones, just under 95% of them appearing once. The source material was PBMCs. The receptors stem from a man between 18 and 35 years old in good health and CMV-seronegative.

This clone occurred a few times. The V call is TRBV19, the J call TRBJ2-7; D might be TRBD2 (6 bases). Trimming pared 3 bases from V and 0 bases from J, leaving 12 bases between. Germline CDR1 is LNHDA and CDR2 is SQIVND (reference sequence). The CDR3 consists of 15 residues. CDR3 residues: CASSMGLIASYEQYF. The CDR3 DNA reads as TGTGCCAGTAGTATGGGACTGATTGCCTCCTACGAGCAGTACTTC. The variable domain in full, completed from reference TRBV19 and TRBJ2-7, reads DGGITQSPKYLFRKEGQNVTLSCEQNLNHDAMYWYRQDPGQGLRLIYYSQIVNDFQKGDIAEGYSVSREKKESFPLTVTSAQKNPTAFYLCASSMGLIASYEQYFGPGTRLTVT.

V usage is TRBV7-2 and J usage is TRBJ2-7; D not resolved. CDR1 and CDR2 from the germline V gene are SGHTA and FQGNSA. Trimming left V 3 bases short and J 0 bases short, with 9 bases between. The CDR3 runs 14 residues. The CDR3, as DNA: TGTGCCAGCAGCTTTAGGCAGGTCTCCTACGAGCAGTACTTC. As protein: CASSFRQVSYEQYF.

This chain uses TRBV19 with TRBJ2-7, with TRBD2 identical over 7 bases. CDR1 is LNHDA, CDR2 SQIVND, per germline (reference sequence). J was trimmed by 3 bases and V by 3 bases; bases with no gene match: 8. The CDR3 contains 15 residues. CDR3 sequence reads: CASSIFLAGVYEQYF. DNA of the CDR3: TGTGCCAGTAGTATCTTTTTAGCGGGTGTCTACGAGCAGTACTTC. Variable domain in full (rest from reference TRBV19 and TRBJ2-7): DGGITQSPKYLFRKEGQNVTLSCEQNLNHDAMYWYRQDPGQGLRLIYYSQIVNDFQKGDIAEGYSVSREKKESFPLTVTSAQKNPTAFYLCASSIFLAGVYEQYFGPGTRLTVT.

The gene calls are TRBV14 and TRBJ1-2; D may be TRBD1 (6 bases). Trimming left V 3 bases short and J 4 bases short, with 12 bases between. The CDR3 contains 14 residues. Germline assignment: CDR1 SGHDN and CDR2 FVKESK. CDR3: CASSQGRTVYGYTF. CDR3 nucleotides: TGTGCCAGCAGCCAGGGACGGACAGTCTATGGCTACACCTTC.

The chain links TRBV29-1 to TRBJ2-1; 11 positions match TRBD2. Germline V lookup: CDR1 SQVTM, CDR2 ANQGSEA. V shed 7 bases, J shed 6 bases, and the junction held 8 bases outside the gene matches. The CDR3 consists of 14 residues. DNA of the CDR3: TGCAGCGCTAAGGGACTAGCGGATAGCAATGAGCAGTTCTTC. It specifies CSAKGLADSNEQFF.

This chain connects TRBV15 to TRBJ2-7; TRBD2 aligns across 8 bases. Germline trimming cut 0 bases from V and 5 bases from J; bases unmatched to any gene: 6. The V gene's germline CDR1 is LNHNV and CDR2 YYDKDF (reference sequence). The CDR3 is 15 residues long. CDR3 nucleotides: TGTGCCACCAGCAGAGATCCGGGAGGGGTCGACGAGCAGTACTTC. This sequence encodes CATSRDPGGVDEQYF. Full variable domain (remainder filled in from reference TRBV15 and TRBJ2-7): DAMVIQNPRYQVTQFGKPVTLSCSQTLNHNVMYWYQQKSSQAPKLLFHYYDKDFNNEADTPDNFQSRRPNTSFCFLDIRSPGLGDTAMYLCATSRDPGGVDEQYFGPGTRLTVT.

The chain employs TRBV6-5 and TRBJ1-2; 7 bases fit TRBD1. CDR3 length: 13 amino acids. V lost 4 bases, J lost 9 bases, and 8 bases stayed unmatched. Germline V gene lookup returns CDR1 MNHEY and CDR2 SVGAGI. CDR3 loop: CASSSGQTGSYTF. CDR3 coding DNA: TGTGCCAGCAGTTCCGGACAGACAGGGAGCTACACCTTC.

The J gene is TRBJ1-1, the V gene TRBV11-3; weak D call: TRBD1 (5 bases). This CDR3 has 13 residues. Germline V CDR1 and CDR2: SGHNT, YENEEA. Trimming took off 0 bases at V and 4 bases at J, with 6 bases between the two ends. CDR3 DNA: TGTGCCAGCAGCTTAGACAGGGCCACTGAAGCTTTCTTT. It translates to CASSLDRATEAFF.

The chain recombines TRBV28 with TRBJ1-2; 8 positions match TRBD1. Losses at the gene ends were 4 bases for V and 7 bases for J; bases not matched to a gene: 5. The CDR3 extends over 13 amino acids. Looked up from germline, CDR1 is MDHEN and CDR2 is SYDVKM. In DNA form, the CDR3 reads TGTGCCAGCAGTTACCTACAGGGGGGTGGCTACACCTTC. It encodes CASSYLQGGGYTF.

The V and J genes are TRBV4-2 and TRBJ1-1, with 7 bases lining up with TRBD1. The junction had 12 bases not matched to a gene; V was cut back by 4 bases and J by 7 bases. This CDR3 spans 15 amino acids. The germline V gene has CDR1 LGHNA and CDR2 YNFKEQ. CDR3 DNA sequence: TGTGCCAGCAGCCGCGGACAGGAGGAGGTCGGTGAAGCTTTCTTT. Protein: CASSRGQEEVGEAFF.

This chain joins TRBV11-2 and TRBJ2-1; 8 bases line up with TRBD2. Germline CDR1 reads SGHAT; CDR2 reads FQNNGV. With 5 bases clipped from V and 4 bases from J, the junction kept 10 bases outside the gene matches. The CDR3 has 16 residues. CDR3 DNA sequence: TGTGCCAGCAGCCTCTTGCCGGGGGGGGATTACAATGAGCAGTTCTTC. This codes for CASSLLPGGDYNEQFF. Complete variable domain (other parts from reference TRBV11-2 and TRBJ2-1): EAGVAQSPRYKIIEKRQSVAFWCNPISGHATLYWYQQILGQGPKLLIQFQNNGVVDDSQLPKDRFSAERLKGVDSTLKIQPAKLEDSAVYLCASSLLPGGDYNEQFFGPGTRLTVL.

The chain carries TRBV12-5 and TRBJ1-6; 7 nucleotides align to TRBD1. Looked up from germline, CDR1 is LGHNT and CDR2 is FRNRAP. V dropped 0 bases and J dropped 7; count of bases not matched to a gene: 6. This CDR3 has 16 residues. DNA of the CDR3: TGTGCTAGTGGTTTGGTAAGCCCGACAGGGAATTCACCCCTCCACTTT. It yields the protein CASGLVSPTGNSPLHF.

The chain is built from TRBV19 and TRBJ2-2; possible D gene TRBD2, 6 bases. CDR3 length: 17 residues. V lost 4 bases, J lost 2 bases, and 17 bases lay in between. Germline V CDR1 and CDR2: LNHDA, SQIVND (reference sequence). CDR3 region: CASSTYGTFHNTGELFF. The CDR3 DNA reads TGTGCCAGTAGTACTTACGGGACTTTCCACAACACCGGGGAGCTGTTTTTT.

V gene TRBV5-1 combines with J gene TRBJ2-2; D may be TRBD2 (5 bases). V lost 3 bases and J lost 6, with 15 bases in between. Germline V lookup: CDR1 SGHRS, CDR2 YFSETQ. This CDR3 is 15 amino acids long. The CDR3: CASSSEERFAGELFF. The CDR3 bases are TGCGCCAGCAGCTCGGAGGAGCGGTTTGCCGGGGAGCTGTTTTTT.

This rearrangement joins TRBV6-1 to TRBJ1-2; possibly TRBD1 for D (5 bases). With 1 base removed from V and 4 bases from J, the gap between germline ends came to 10 bases. The CDR3 extends over 14 amino acids. Germline V gene sequence: CDR1 MNHNS, CDR2 SASEGT. The CDR3 protein is CASSEVGQRYGYTF. In nucleotides, the CDR3 is TGTGCCAGCAGTGAAGTCGGACAACGCTATGGCTACACCTTC.

This rearrangement joins TRBV2 to TRBJ1-5; D uncertain. The CDR3 spans 14 residues. Germline values: CDR1 SNHLY, CDR2 FYNNEI. Trimming removed 3 bases at V and 6 bases at J, with 12 bases between. Here the CDR3 DNA reads TGTGCCAGCAGTGACGCAACCTTCAGTCAGCCCCAGCATTTT. Its translation is CASSDATFSQPQHF.

The rearrangement links TRBV14 to TRBJ1-2, with 11 bases aligning to TRBD1. Germline values: CDR1 SGHDN, CDR2 FVKESK. CDR3 size: 15 residues. The V segment lost 1 base and the J segment 4 bases; nucleotides outside the gene matches: 2. CDR3: CASSQAGTGGYGYTF. CDR3 nucleotide sequence: TGTGCCAGCAGCCAAGCCGGGACAGGGGGCTATGGCTACACCTTC. Full variable domain (missing parts from reference TRBV14 and TRBJ1-2): EAGVTQFPSHSVIEKGQTVTLRCDPISGHDNLYWYRRVMGKEIKFLLHFVKESKQDESGMPNNRFLAERTGGTYSTLKVQPAELEDSGVYFCASSQAGTGGYGYTFGSGTRLTVV.